This T cell receptor beta chain was captured by sequencing in a study of PD-1 blockade in classical Hodgkin lymphoma. Study details: Each patient was given nivolumab 3 mg/kg through a vein every 2 weeks.

Study results and caveats: Complete responders entered with baseline diversity on par with newly diagnosed patients, the results showed.

Notes on this clone: No antigen is known for it.

Here immunoSEQ multiplex PCR was the method, and the copy in TCRdb shows in-frame clones only, minus some. The table records some 28,000 clones, over 65% of them present only once. Relapses following autologous stem cell transplantation were seen in all patients, with brentuximab vedotin exposure varying. The CDR3 loop spans 14 amino acids. Germline assignment: CDR1 SGHTA and CDR2 FQGNSA. The V end was cut by 5 bases, the J end by 7 bases, with 14 bases between. The chain is built from TRBV7-2 and TRBJ1-4; D gene ambiguous. The source is a human donor with classical Hodgkin lymphoma. Sample: peripheral blood mononuclear cells (PBMCs), taken before the second cycle of nivolumab. The CDR3: CASSRDKTSEKLFF. The CDR3 bases are TGTGCCAGCAGCCGAGACAAGACCAGTGAAAAACTGTTTTTT.